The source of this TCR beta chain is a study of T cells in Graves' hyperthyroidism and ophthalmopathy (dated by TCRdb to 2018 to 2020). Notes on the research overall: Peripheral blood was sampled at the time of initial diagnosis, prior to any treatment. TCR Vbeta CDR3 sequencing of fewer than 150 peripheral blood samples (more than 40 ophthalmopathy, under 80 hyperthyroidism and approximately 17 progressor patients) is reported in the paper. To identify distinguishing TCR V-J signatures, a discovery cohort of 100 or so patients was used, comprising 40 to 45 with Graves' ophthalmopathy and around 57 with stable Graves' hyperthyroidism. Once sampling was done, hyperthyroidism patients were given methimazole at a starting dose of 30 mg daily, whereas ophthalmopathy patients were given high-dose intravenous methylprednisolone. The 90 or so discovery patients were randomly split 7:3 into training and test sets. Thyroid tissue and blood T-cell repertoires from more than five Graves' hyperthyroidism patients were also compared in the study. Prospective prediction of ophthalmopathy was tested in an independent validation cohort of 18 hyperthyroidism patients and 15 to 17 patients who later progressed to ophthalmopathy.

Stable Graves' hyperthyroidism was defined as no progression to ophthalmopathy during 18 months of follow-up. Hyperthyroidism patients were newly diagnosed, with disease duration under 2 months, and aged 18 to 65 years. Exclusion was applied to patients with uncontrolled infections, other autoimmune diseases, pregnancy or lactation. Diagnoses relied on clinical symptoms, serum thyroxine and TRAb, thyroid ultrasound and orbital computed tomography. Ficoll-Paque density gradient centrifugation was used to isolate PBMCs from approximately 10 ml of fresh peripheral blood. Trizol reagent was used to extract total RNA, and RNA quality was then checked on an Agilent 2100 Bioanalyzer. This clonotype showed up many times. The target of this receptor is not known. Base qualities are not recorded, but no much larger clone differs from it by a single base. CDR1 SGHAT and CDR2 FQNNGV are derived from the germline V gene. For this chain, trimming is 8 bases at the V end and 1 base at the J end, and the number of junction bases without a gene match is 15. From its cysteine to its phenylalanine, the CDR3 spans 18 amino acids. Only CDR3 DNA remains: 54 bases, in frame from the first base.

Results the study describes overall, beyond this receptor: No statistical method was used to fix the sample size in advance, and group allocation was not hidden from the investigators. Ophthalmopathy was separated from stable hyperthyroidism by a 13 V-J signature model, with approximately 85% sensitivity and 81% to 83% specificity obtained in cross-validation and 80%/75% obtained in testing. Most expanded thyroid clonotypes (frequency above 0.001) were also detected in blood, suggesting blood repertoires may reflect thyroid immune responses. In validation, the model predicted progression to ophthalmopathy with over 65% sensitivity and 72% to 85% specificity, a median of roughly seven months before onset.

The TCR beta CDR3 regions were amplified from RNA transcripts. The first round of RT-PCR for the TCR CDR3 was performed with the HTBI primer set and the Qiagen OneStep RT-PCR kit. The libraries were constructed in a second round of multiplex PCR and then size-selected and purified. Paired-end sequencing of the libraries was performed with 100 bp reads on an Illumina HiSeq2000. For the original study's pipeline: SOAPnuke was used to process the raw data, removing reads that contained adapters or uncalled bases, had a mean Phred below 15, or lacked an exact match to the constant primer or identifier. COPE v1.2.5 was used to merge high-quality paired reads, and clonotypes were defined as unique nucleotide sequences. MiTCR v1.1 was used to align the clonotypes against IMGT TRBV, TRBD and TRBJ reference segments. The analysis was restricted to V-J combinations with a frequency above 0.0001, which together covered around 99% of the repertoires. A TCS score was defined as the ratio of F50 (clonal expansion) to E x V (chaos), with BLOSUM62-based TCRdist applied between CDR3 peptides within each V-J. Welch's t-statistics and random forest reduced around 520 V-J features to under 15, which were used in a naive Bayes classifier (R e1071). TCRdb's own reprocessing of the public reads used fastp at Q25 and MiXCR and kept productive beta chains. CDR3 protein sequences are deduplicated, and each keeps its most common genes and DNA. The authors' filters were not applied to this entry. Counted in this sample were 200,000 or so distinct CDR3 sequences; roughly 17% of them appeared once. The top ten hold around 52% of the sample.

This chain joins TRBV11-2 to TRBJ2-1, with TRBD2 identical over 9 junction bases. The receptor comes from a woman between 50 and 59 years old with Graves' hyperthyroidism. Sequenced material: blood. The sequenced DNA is TGTGCCAGCTCCCGACTCAATAGCGGGAGTGTTTCCTACAATGAGCAGTTCTTC. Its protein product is CASSRLNSGSVSYNEQFF.